This T cell receptor beta chain originates from a study of T-cell memory formation after mild COVID-19 (dated by TCRdb to 2020 to 2023). Notes on the research overall: TCR sequence clusters from the two donors were largely donor specific. The cohort comprised two young, previously healthy adult volunteers, one female and one male. In two donors, T-cell clones that expanded and contracted after mild COVID-19 were followed by sequencing TCRalpha and TCRbeta repertoires longitudinally.

Ficoll-Paque density gradient centrifugation was used to isolate PBMCs. The instrument was an Illumina NovaSeq 6000. TCRalpha and TCRbeta cDNA libraries were built by 5'RACE with constant-segment primers, adding sample barcodes and unique molecular identifiers. Trizol reagent was used to extract RNA from every sample. The libraries were amplified in two PCR steps, and the second step added a second sample barcode and Illumina TruSeq adapters. Sequencing of the libraries was done on an Illumina NovaSeq, producing 2 x 150 bp paired-end reads. Concerning the study's data processing: Reads were demultiplexed and collapsed into UMI-guided consensus sequences with migec v1.2.7. With mixcr v2.1.11, UMI consensuses were aligned to TRA and TRB V and J templates and assembled into clonotypes. A clonotype was counted as expanded or contracted only when both edgeR and NoisET called the clonotype significant, with the noise models trained on biological replicates. For edgeR calls, a false discovery rate-adjusted p below 0.01 and a log2 fold-change threshold of 1 were applied. As an exploratory analysis of dynamics, max-normalized trajectories of the 1000 most abundant clonotypes were examined by PCA with hierarchical clustering. Each responding clone was given a CD4 or CD8 phenotype based on the CD4+ and CD8+ repertoires, which had been sequenced separately. TCRdb reanalyzed the raw reads on its own, using fastp at Q25 for trimming and MiXCR for clone calling, and kept in-frame beta chains. Identical CDR3 protein sequences are pooled into one entry, listed with their most common genes and DNA. Here the V and J calls rest on TCRdb's processing, not on the authors' analysis. The sample table records 500,000 to 550,000 distinct CDR3 sequences; around 20% of these occur just once. Around 12% of the sample is in the top ten clones.

The table lists this clonotype with many counts. Its cognate antigen has yet to be identified. Base qualities are missing; no much larger clone stands one base away. What the research found in general, with its limitations: The detection of some responding clones in pre-infection memory suggests that pre-existing cross-reactive memory T cells joined the SARS-CoV-2 response. From day 15 to 85, contracting clones showed balanced CD4/CD8 phenotypes, whereas a second wave of clones that expanded from day 15 to 37 leaned towards CD4+. SARS-CoV-2 specificity of the second-wave clones peaking on day 37 was not confirmed. Contracting CD4+ clones turned up mainly in the CM and EM memory subsets, whereas EMRA was where CD8+ clones were enriched. The study covered only a couple of mild cases, and larger cohorts including severe cases with pre-infection samples were considered necessary.

Ends trimmed: V by 5 bases, J by 1 base; bases unmatched to a gene: 5. From the cysteine up to the phenylalanine, the CDR3 has a length of 15 residues. The DNA shown is the 45-base CDR3, in frame from base 1. Based on the germline V gene, the CDR1 and CDR2 sequences are MNHEY and SVGAGI. Sequencing was performed on PBMCs or a T cell subset sorted from them (not recorded which). The chain is made from TRBV6-5 and TRBJ2-7, with 10 bases in between that match TRBD1. The source of this sequence is an adult woman who had mild COVID-19 (a few samples of this study predate the infection). The sample titles of this study are shuffled in the database, so cell type and time point are left out; the donor was told from shared clones. The DNA sequence is as follows: TGTGCCAGCAGTACGGGACAGGGGTGGTCCTACGAGCAGTACTTC. The resulting protein is CASSTGQGWSYEQYF.